Only a few counts were recorded for the clone carrying this T cell receptor (beta chain). This sample stems from a study of blood T cells in healthy people across ages. Combining a sample-barcoded 5' primer with a J-beta primer mix, a second PCR ran for roughly 7 to 12 cycles. The template-switch adaptor, which had 12 random nucleotides, put a tag on each cDNA molecule. One entry per CDR3 protein results from TCRdb running MiXCR on the 5' RACE reads. The sample includes about 840,000 distinct CDR3 sequences, approximately 32% of them seen just once. The same specimen was also included in a second study, on T cells of mothers and their children.

The sequenced sample was blood. This TCR was sampled from a woman aged 40 to 50 in good health.

The DNA of the CDR3 is TGCAGCTACGTAGGTTTGGCCCCAGGCTATGGCTACACCTTC. It translates to CSYVGLAPGYGYTF. The chain combines TRBV29-1 with TRBJ1-2; the D is unclear. The germline gives CDR1 SQVTM, CDR2 ANQGSEA. Trimming stripped 8 bases from V and 4 bases from J, with 20 bases between. This CDR3 is 14 amino acids long.